Listed below are T cell receptor beta chains from one sample, sequenced in a study of human T cells and chemical hapten exposure. TCRdb reanalysed the RACE reads using MiXCR and keeps one entry per CDR3 protein. This repertoire shows about 120,000 distinct CDR3 sequences, roughly an eighth found once; its top ten account for 1.1% to 1.5%. Material: whole blood, obtained in connection with sensitization to the hapten diphenylcyclopropenone (DPC). The origin of the receptors is a woman in her fifties or sixties with alopecia areata. Some clones in this sample may be carry-over from other donors' samples. The CDR3 runs from the conserved cysteine through the conserved F or W. D genes are given only for firm matches. Rows give clone size only sometimes, using once, few, many, or a class for an expanded clone.

>TRBJ2-7|TRBV20-1|TRBD2|many
TGCAGTGCTAGAGATTCTGGCGGGGGTACCTACGAGCAGTACTTC
CSARDSGGGTYEQYF
>TRBJ2-7|TRBV9|TRBD2|many
TGTGCCAGCAGCGTAGCTAGCGGGAGAAGGAGCGAGCAGTACTTC
CASSVASGRRSEQYF
>TRBJ2-2|TRBV27|-|few
TGTGCCAGCAGCTACCACGGGGGCGGGGAGCTGTTTTTT
CASSYHGGGELFF
>TRBJ2-5|TRBV6-4|TRBD1|-
TGTGCCAGCAGTGACGGGACAGGGGGACCTGGGACCCAGTACTTC
CASSDGTGGPGTQYF
>TRBJ2-7|TRBV7-2|-|many
TGTGCCAGCAGGTTCGACGGGACCCCCAGCTACGAGCAGTACTTC
CASRFDGTPSYEQYF
>TRBJ2-7|TRBV1|-|many
TGCACCAGCAGCCAAGTTACCGGGCCTACCTGGGGGGCCCACTACGAGCAGTACTTC
CTSSQVTGPTWGAHYEQYF
>TRBJ2-1|TRBV2|-|-
TGTGCCAGCAGAAGGGGTGCCAATGAGCAGTTCTTC
CASRRGANEQFF
>TRBJ2-1|TRBV6-5|-|few
TGTGCCAGGAAAATCGGGACGGAGAACAATGAGCAGTTCTTC
CARKIGTENNEQFF
>TRBJ2-3|TRBV5-5|-|few
TGTGCCAGCAGCCGAAGACAGCGCACAGATACGCAGTATTTT
CASSRRQRTDTQYF
>TRBJ1-1|TRBV20-1|TRBD1|-
TGCAGTGCTAGAGATTCTACAGGGGGGTCCGCTAAGAATGAAGCTTTCTTT
CSARDSTGGSAKNEAFF
>TRBJ2-7|TRBV29-1|-|few
TGCAGCGTTGAGGCTCGGGACCGAGCCTCCTACGAGCAGTACTTC
CSVEARDRASYEQYF
>TRBJ2-7|TRBV29-1|TRBD1|many
TGCAGCGTTGACCAGGGGGCGGGCGAGCAGTACTTC
CSVDQGAGEQYF
>TRBJ2-1|TRBV28|-|-
TGTGCCAGTTGGGGTACAGGGAGCTCCTACAATGAGCAGTTCTTC
CASWGTGSSYNEQFF
>TRBJ2-1|TRBV11-2|-|-
TGTGCCAGCAGCCGTCAGATTGAGCAGTTCTTC
CASSRQIEQFF
>TRBJ1-1|TRBV28|-|-
TGTGCCAGCAGTCCAGGGATACGGGAGAAGAAAGCTTTCTTT
CASSPGIREKKAFF
>TRBJ1-2|TRBV12-3/TRBV12-4|-|-
TGTGCCAGCAGTTCCCAACCAACTCTAGGACAGTCCTATGGCTACACCTTC
CASSSQPTLGQSYGYTF
>TRBJ2-3|TRBV5-6|TRBD1|many
TGTGCCAGCAGCTCTGGACAGGGCACAGATACGCAGTATTTT
CASSSGQGTDTQYF
>TRBJ2-1|TRBV11-3|-|many
TGTGCCAGCAGCCCAAATTCTGGTGAGCAGTTCTTC
CASSPNSGEQFF
>TRBJ1-6|TRBV3-1|TRBD1|-
TGTGCCAGCAGCCAGTGGGACAGTAGCTCCTATAATTCACCCCTCCACTTT
CASSQWDSSSYNSPLHF
>TRBJ2-7|TRBV11-2|-|-
TGTGCCAGCAGCCAAGGGGCGGGACCCTACGAGCAGTACTTC
CASSQGAGPYEQYF
>TRBJ1-5|TRBV18|TRBD1|few
TGTGCCAGCTCAGCTCCGGGACAGGGCGGCAATCAGCCCCAGCATTTT
CASSAPGQGGNQPQHF
>TRBJ2-1|TRBV29-1|-|few
TGCAGCGTTGCCATTCTGGGGAATGAGCAGTTCTTC
CSVAILGNEQFF
>TRBJ2-2|TRBV9|TRBD2|-
TGTGCCAGCAGCCAGTGGGCTAGCGGCACCGGGGAGCTGTTTTTT
CASSQWASGTGELFF
>TRBJ1-1|TRBV29-1|-|many
TGCAGCGTTGCCATCCGGAACACTGAAGCTTTCTTT
CSVAIRNTEAFF
>TRBJ1-6|TRBV7-9|TRBD1|many
TGTGCCAGCTCAACCGGGACAGGGGAATCACCCCTCCACTTT
CASSTGTGESPLHF
>TRBJ2-1|TRBV2|TRBD1|few
TGTGCCAGCAGTGATCGGGACAGACGGGTGAAGTTC
CASSDRDRRVKF
>TRBJ1-2|TRBV28|-|few
TGTGCCAGTTCGGGGGGCGCCCTCCGAAGAAACTATGGCTACACCTTC
CASSGGALRRNYGYTF
>TRBJ2-7|TRBV29-1|TRBD2|few
TGCAGCGTCATTAGCGGGGGCTCGTTCTACGAGCAGTACTTC
CSVISGGSFYEQYF
>TRBJ2-7|TRBV27|TRBD1|-
TGTGCCAGCAGTTTAATGGACAGGGGCCACGAGCAGTACTTC
CASSLMDRGHEQYF
>TRBJ1-1|TRBV5-5|-|-
TGTGCCAGCAGCTTGGAGTCAGTAAAGAACACTGAAGCTTTCTTT
CASSLESVKNTEAFF
>TRBJ2-1|TRBV7-6|-|few
TGTGCCAGCAGCTTAGCGACCCACAACGTGAAGTTCTTC
CASSLATHNVKFF
>TRBJ2-3|TRBV6-5|-|many
TGTGCCAGCAGTTACCCGGGAAGGGAGAGCACAGATACGCAGTATTTT
CASSYPGRESTDTQYF
>TRBJ1-2|TRBV7-9|-|many
TGTGCCAGCGGGCAGGGGTCCTATGGCTACACCTTC
CASGQGSYGYTF
>TRBJ1-2|TRBV3-1|-|few
TGTGCCAGCAGCCAAGCCCAGGGATATGGCTACACCTTC
CASSQAQGYGYTF
>TRBJ2-7|TRBV7-6|TRBD1|many
TGTGCCAGCAGCTTAGTGGTGACAGGGGGAAACCACGAGCAGTACTTC
CASSLVVTGGNHEQYF
>TRBJ1-6|TRBV18|TRBD1|-
TGTGCCAGCTCTCGCCCTTTGACAGGGATGGACTCACCCCTCCACTTT
CASSRPLTGMDSPLHF
>TRBJ1-2|TRBV20-1|-|many
TGCAGTGCTAGAAGGGGACTCAACTATGGCTACACCTTC
CSARRGLNYGYTF
>TRBJ1-1|TRBV7-6|-|many
TGTGCCAGCAGCTTAGTTCCAGGGCACACTGAAGCTTTCTTT
CASSLVPGHTEAFF
>TRBJ1-5|TRBV28|TRBD1|-
TGTGCCAGTTTCGCTGGACAGGGCATAGGACAGCCCCAGCATTTT
CASFAGQGIGQPQHF
>TRBJ2-1|TRBV5-1|-|many
TGCGCCAGCAGCTTGCGGGGGACCCACAATGAGCAGTTCTTC
CASSLRGTHNEQFF
>TRBJ1-1|TRBV13|-|-
TGTGCCAGCAGCGAATCGAACACTGAAGCTTTCTTT
CASSESNTEAFF